Following are 21 T cell receptor beta chains from one sample sequenced in a study of radiotherapy plus CTLA-4 blockade in lung cancer. Using immunoSEQ multiplex PCR, the repertoire was profiled, and TCRdb retains in-frame clones only, with some absent. The sample contains 50,000 to 65,000 clones, more than 60% of which appear only once. Sequencing was performed on peripheral blood, taken from a patient treated with radiotherapy plus ipilimumab. The receptors derive from a human donor with non-small cell lung cancer who had a complete response to radiotherapy plus ipilimumab.

This clone was recorded a few times. The rearrangement joins TRBV28 to TRBJ1-3; TRBD1 is a possible D gene (6 bases). Germline CDR1 reads MDHEN; CDR2 reads SYDVKM. The CDR3 consists of 16 residues. The ends were cut back, 8 bases at V and 4 bases at J, with 21 bases in the middle. The CDR3 loop reads CASSSGGLKAGNTIYF. DNA of the CDR3: TGTGCCAGCTCCTCGGGGGGGCTGAAAGCAGGAAACACCATATATTTT.

This clone occurred once. The rearrangement uses TRBV4-3 and TRBJ2-1, with TRBD1 identical over 9 bases. This CDR3 is built from 16 residues. Unmatched junction bases numbered 7, after V lost 0 bases and J lost 7 bases. In germline, CDR1 is LGHNA, CDR2 YSLEER. CDR3 loop: CASSQEAGQGKNEQFF. CDR3 coding DNA: TGCGCCAGCAGCCAAGAGGCGGGACAGGGAAAGAATGAGCAGTTCTTC.

The rearrangement links TRBV29-1 to TRBJ2-7; tentatively, D is TRBD1 (5 bases). The CDR3 runs 15 residues. Germline V gives CDR1 SQVTM, CDR2 ANQGSEA. The germline V and J ends were trimmed by 6 bases and 4 bases, with 22 bases remaining between them. CDR3 in DNA: TGCAGCGTCATCTACGTCGAGACAGAAGGGTACGAGCAGTACTTC. The encoded protein is CSVIYVETEGYEQYF.

The V and J genes are TRBV4-1 and TRBJ2-3; 11 bases agree with TRBD2. The germline CDR1 and CDR2 sequences are MGHRA and YSYEKL. The CDR3 runs 16 residues. V lost 0 bases, J lost 10 bases, and 9 bases stayed unmatched. This chain's CDR3 is CASSQDQVAGGPAQYF. CDR3 DNA: TGCGCCAGCAGCCAAGACCAAGTAGCGGGAGGGCCGGCGCAGTATTTT.

The V gene is TRBV27, the J gene TRBJ2-5; D remains ambiguous. Germline CDR1 reads MNHEY; CDR2 reads SMNVEV (reference sequence). The V and J ends lost 4 bases and 1 base respectively, with 7 bases between them. This CDR3 is 13 amino acids long. The CDR3: CASSSLAQETQYF. In nucleotides, the CDR3 is TGTGCCAGCAGTTCTTTGGCCCAAGAGACCCAGTACTTC.

The rearrangement uses TRBV6-4 and TRBJ2-1; 15 bases are a match to TRBD2. This CDR3 is 19 amino acids long. The V gene's germline CDR1 is MRHNA and CDR2 SNTAGT. The V gene end was trimmed by 6 bases and the J gene end by 2 bases; junction bases not matched to a gene: 11. CDR3 sequence: CASRPPGLAGGGAYNEQFF. The CDR3 nucleotides are TGTGCCAGCAGGCCACCGGGACTAGCGGGAGGAGGCGCCTACAATGAGCAGTTCTTC.

The J gene is TRBJ2-5, the V gene TRBV5-1; D is ambiguous. CDR1 is SGHRS and CDR2 is YFSETQ in the germline V gene. The CDR3 totals 11 residues. The V end lost 6 bases, the J end lost 2 bases, and 5 bases lay between the germline ends. The CDR3 DNA reads TGCGCCAGCACCAGACAAGAGACCCAGTACTTC. Translating it yields CASTRQETQYF.

The V and J genes are TRBV10-3 and TRBJ2-7, with TRBD1 as a possible D gene (5 bases). The CDR3 spans 15 residues. In germline, CDR1 is ENHRY, CDR2 SYGVKD. Trimming took 7 bases from V and 0 from J, leaving 16 bases between them. The CDR3 coding sequence is TGTGCCATCACCTCCCAGGGCCGGAGCTCCTACGAGCAGTACTTC. This gives the protein CAITSQGRSSYEQYF.

The chain carries TRBV27 and TRBJ1-5; tentative D call: TRBD1 (5 bases). Trimming stripped 8 bases from V and 1 base from J, with 15 bases between. The CDR3 covers 15 residues. Germline loops: CDR1 MNHEY, CDR2 SMNVEV (reference sequence). In nucleotides, the CDR3 is TGTGCCAGCCGCTCGGGGGTTATAAGCAATCAGCCCCAGCATTTT. Translating it yields CASRSGVISNQPQHF.

Note on this clone: A read error may produce the germline difference seen at one junction end. The gene calls are TRBV7-9 and TRBJ2-5; tentatively, D is TRBD2 (5 bases). There are 12 residues in the CDR3. CDR1 is SEHNR, CDR2 FQNEAQ, per germline (reference sequence). The CDR3 nucleotides are TGTGCCAGCAGCGACTATCAAGTGACCCAGTACTTC. Its translation: CASSDYQVTQYF.

The chain couples TRBV18 to TRBJ2-2, with unresolved D. The CDR3 runs to 15 residues. Trimming removed 3 bases from V and 0 bases from J, with 8 bases in between. CDR1 KGHSH and CDR2 LQKENI come from the germline V gene. The CDR3 here is CASSPGSANTGELFF. The CDR3 DNA reads TGTGCCAGCTCACCCGGCAGCGCGAACACCGGGGAGCTGTTTTTT.

The chain is built from TRBV2 and TRBJ2-3; D is unclear. CDR1 and CDR2 (germline): SNHLY, FYNNEI. The V gene lost 4 bases and the J gene lost 4 bases, with 6 bases spanning the gap. There are 12 residues in the CDR3. The DNA for the CDR3 is TGTGCCAGCAGTGGACAAGCAGATACGCAGTATTTT. Its protein product is CASSGQADTQYF. Looking up the rest from reference TRBV2 and TRBJ2-3 gives the full variable domain: EPEVTQTPSHQVTQMGQEVILRCVPISNHLYFYWYRQILGQKVEFLVSFYNNEISEKSEIFDDQFSVERPDGSNFTLKIRSTKLEDSAMYFCASSGQADTQYFGPGTRLTVL.

Regarding this clone: The junction does not match germline at one end; this may be a read error. V gene TRBV7-7 combines with J gene TRBJ2-1; TRBD1 matches 7 bases. The CDR3 is made up of 16 amino acids. The germline V gene has CDR1 SSHAT and CDR2 FNYEAQ (reference sequence). The CDR3 DNA follows: TGTGCTAGCAGCTCTACAGGGGATATTACCTACAATGAGCAGTTCTTC. Its translation is CASSSTGDITYNEQFF.

This clone has a handful of counts. V gene TRBV19 combines with J gene TRBJ2-1; D is uncertain. Germline V gene data show CDR1 as LNHDA and CDR2 as SQIVND (reference sequence). Trimming cost V 3 bases and J 3 bases, with 6 bases left between them. This CDR3 is built from 13 residues. The CDR3 protein is CASSITNYNEQFF. CDR3 sequence (DNA): TGTGCCAGTAGTATCACTAACTACAATGAGCAGTTCTTC.

V and J are TRBV15 and TRBJ1-2; 8 positions agree with TRBD1. This CDR3 is built from 12 residues. CDR1 and CDR2 from the germline V gene are LNHNV and YYDKDF (reference sequence). The trim removed 8 bases at V and 10 bases at J, leaving 9 bases unmatched. In nucleotides, the CDR3 is TGTGCCACCGCCACCGGGACAGGAACCTACACCTTC. It specifies CATATGTGTYTF.

The rearrangement joins TRBV15 to TRBJ2-1; the D gene is possibly TRBD2 (5 bases). The CDR3 is 16 amino acids. Trimming removed 0 bases from V and 7 bases from J, with 16 bases in between. CDR1 and CDR2 from the germline V gene are LNHNV and YYDKDF (reference sequence). This chain's CDR3 is CATSRDAAGGRNEQFF. The CDR3 DNA reads as TGTGCCACCAGCAGAGATGCGGCGGGTGGACGAAATGAGCAGTTCTTC.

The CDR3 loop reads CASSYQQGNDYGYTF. CDR3 coding DNA: TGCGCCAGCAGCTATCAACAGGGTAACGACTATGGCTACACCTTC. The chain is built from TRBV5-1 and TRBJ1-2; D is perhaps TRBD1 (6 bases). Germline V gives CDR1 SGHRS, CDR2 YFSETQ. Trimming stripped 3 bases from V and 3 bases from J, with 15 bases between. This CDR3 is 15 amino acids long.

This chain joins TRBV4-1 and TRBJ1-2, with 9 bases lining up with TRBD1. The ends lost 1 base at V and 9 bases at J; junction bases unmatched: 9. Germline loops: CDR1 MGHRA, CDR2 YSYEKL. This CDR3 is built from 15 residues. CDR3 sequence reads: CASSQGIWDRVSYTF. CDR3 DNA: TGCGCCAGCAGCCAAGGAATTTGGGACAGGGTTAGCTACACCTTC.

V gene TRBV6-5 combines with J gene TRBJ1-1, with a weak D call TRBD1 (5 bases). In germline, CDR1 is MNHEY, CDR2 SVGAGI. This CDR3 spans 11 amino acids. Deletions cut 5 bases from V and 10 bases from J, with 11 bases between. CDR3 protein: CASSKDQGAFF. CDR3 DNA sequence: TGTGCCAGCAGTAAAGACCAGGGAGCTTTCTTT.

CDR3 in DNA: TGTGCCAGCAGCTTCAGACTAGTGGATGAGCAGTTCTTC. Translating it yields CASSFRLVDEQFF. V usage is TRBV9 and J usage is TRBJ2-1; possible D gene TRBD2, 6 bases. Trimming stripped 4 bases from V and 8 bases from J, with 13 bases between. This CDR3 has 13 residues. Germline loops: CDR1 SGDLS, CDR2 YYNGEE.

V is TRBV7-9 and J is TRBJ2-1, with D possibly TRBD2 on 5 matching bases. The CDR3 covers 17 residues. V lost 2 bases and J lost 0, with 14 bases in between. The V gene's germline CDR1 is SEHNR and CDR2 FQNEAQ (reference sequence). CDR3 sequence reads: CASSLRSGFSSYNEQFF. DNA for the CDR3: TGTGCCAGCAGCTTAAGGTCGGGGTTTAGCTCCTACAATGAGCAGTTCTTC. Full variable domain (outside the CDR3, taken from reference TRBV7-9 and TRBJ2-1): DTGVSQNPRHKITKRGQNVTFRCDPISEHNRLYWYRQTLGQGPEFLTYFQNEAQLEKSRLLSDRFSAERPKGSFSTLEIQRTEQGDSAMYLCASSLRSGFSSYNEQFFGPGTRLTVL.